Sequencing of this T cell receptor beta chain was carried out in a study of OX40 agonist ivuxolimab in advanced cancers. Produced via immunoSEQ multiplex PCR; TCRdb's table is partial and in-frame only. The sample includes roughly 29,000 clones, 84% of them seen just once. Germline CDR1 reads LGHNA; CDR2 reads YSLEER. Trimming took 3 bases from V and 6 from J, leaving 15 bases between them. The CDR3 length is 15 residues. The sequence was collected from an adult with an advanced solid tumor such as melanoma, head and neck, liver or kidney cancer. Sequenced here: CD4+ or CD8+ T cells sorted from blood, sampled in a trial of the OX40 agonist ivuxolimab. The V call is TRBV4-3, the J call TRBJ2-1; D might be TRBD2 (7 bases). The CDR3 DNA reads TGCGCCAGCAGCCATGCGGGGGCCCTAGGCAATGAGCAGTTCTTC. It is translated as CASSHAGALGNEQFF.